The source of this T cell receptor beta chain is a study of cytomegalovirus exposure and HLA in healthy donors. Study-wide results and limits: When the data were analyzed later, several of the most significant clusters appeared to be linked to common viral pathogens. Investigators reported approximately 170 TCR beta chains as tied to cytomegalovirus.

It was with 60 Vbeta and 13 Jbeta primers that the PCR ran. Here immunoSEQ multiplex PCR was the method, and the copy in TCRdb shows in-frame clones only, minus some. This table holds around 150,000 clones, approximately 62% found once. The count of this clone is one. Its antigen is not identified. The study sampled nominally healthy donors, though unrecorded immune exposures were likely. V lost 4 bases and J lost 8, with 14 bases in between. The CDR3 runs to 13 residues. Germline V gene sequence: CDR1 SNHLY, CDR2 FYNNEI. The receptor comes from a man aged 50 or older in good health and CMV-seronegative. The specimen was PBMCs. The chain combines TRBV2 with TRBJ1-2; D uncertain. The CDR3 region is CASSALEERGYTF. Written as DNA, the CDR3 is TGTGCCAGCAGTGCCCTCGAGGAGCGAGGCTACACCTTC.